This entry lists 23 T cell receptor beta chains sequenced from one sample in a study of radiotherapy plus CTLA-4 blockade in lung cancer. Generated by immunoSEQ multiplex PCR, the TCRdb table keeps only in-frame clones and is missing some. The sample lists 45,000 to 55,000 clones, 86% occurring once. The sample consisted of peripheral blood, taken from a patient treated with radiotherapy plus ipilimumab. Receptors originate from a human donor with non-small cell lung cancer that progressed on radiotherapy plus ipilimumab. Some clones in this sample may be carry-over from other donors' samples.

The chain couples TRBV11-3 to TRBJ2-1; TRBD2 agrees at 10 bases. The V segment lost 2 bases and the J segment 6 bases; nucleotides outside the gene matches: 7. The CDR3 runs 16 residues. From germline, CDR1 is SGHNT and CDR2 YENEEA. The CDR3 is CASSLTASGSFNEQFF. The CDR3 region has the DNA TGTGCCAGCAGCTTAACGGCTAGCGGGAGTTTCAATGAGCAGTTCTTC.

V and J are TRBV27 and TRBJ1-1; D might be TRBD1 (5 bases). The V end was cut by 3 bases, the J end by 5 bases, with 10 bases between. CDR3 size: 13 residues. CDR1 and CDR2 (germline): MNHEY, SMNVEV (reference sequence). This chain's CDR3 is CASSFAEGTEAFF. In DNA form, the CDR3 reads TGTGCCAGCAGTTTCGCGGAGGGGACTGAAGCTTTCTTT.

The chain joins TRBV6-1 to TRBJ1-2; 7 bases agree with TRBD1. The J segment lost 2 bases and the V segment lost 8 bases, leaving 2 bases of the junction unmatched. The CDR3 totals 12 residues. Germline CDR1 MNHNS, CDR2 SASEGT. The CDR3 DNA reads TGTGCCAGCCCGACAGGGAACTATGGCTACACCTTC. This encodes CASPTGNYGYTF.

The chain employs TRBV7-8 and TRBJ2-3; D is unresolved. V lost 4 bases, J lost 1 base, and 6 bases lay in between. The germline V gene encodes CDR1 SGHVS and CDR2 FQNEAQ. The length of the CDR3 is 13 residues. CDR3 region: CASSSGGTDTQYF. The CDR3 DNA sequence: TGTGCCAGCAGCTCCGGAGGCACAGATACGCAGTATTTT.

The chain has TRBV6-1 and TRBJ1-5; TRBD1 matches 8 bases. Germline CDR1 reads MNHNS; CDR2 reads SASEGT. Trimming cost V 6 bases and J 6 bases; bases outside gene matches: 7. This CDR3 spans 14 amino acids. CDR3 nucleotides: TGTGCCAGCAGGGGGACAGGAGGCAGTCAGCCCCAGCATTTT. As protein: CASRGTGGSQPQHF.

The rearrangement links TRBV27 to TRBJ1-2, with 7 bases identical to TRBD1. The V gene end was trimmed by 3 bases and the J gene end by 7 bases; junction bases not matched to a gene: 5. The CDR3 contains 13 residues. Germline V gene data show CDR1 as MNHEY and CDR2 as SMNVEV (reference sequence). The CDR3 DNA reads TGTGCCAGCAGTTTTACAGGGGAGAGTGGCTACACCTTC. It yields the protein CASSFTGESGYTF.

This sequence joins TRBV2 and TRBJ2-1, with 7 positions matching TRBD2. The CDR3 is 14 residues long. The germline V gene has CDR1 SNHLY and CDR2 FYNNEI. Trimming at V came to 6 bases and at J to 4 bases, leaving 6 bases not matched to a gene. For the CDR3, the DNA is TGTGCCAGCAGAATAAGCGGGATTTACAATGAGCAGTTCTTC. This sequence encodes CASRISGIYNEQFF.

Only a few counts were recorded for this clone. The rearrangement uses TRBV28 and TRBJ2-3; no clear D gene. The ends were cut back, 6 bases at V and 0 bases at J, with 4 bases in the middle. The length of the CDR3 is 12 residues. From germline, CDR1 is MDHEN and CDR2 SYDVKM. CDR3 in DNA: TGTGCCAGCAGCCTTAGCACAGATACGCAGTATTTT. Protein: CASSLSTDTQYF.

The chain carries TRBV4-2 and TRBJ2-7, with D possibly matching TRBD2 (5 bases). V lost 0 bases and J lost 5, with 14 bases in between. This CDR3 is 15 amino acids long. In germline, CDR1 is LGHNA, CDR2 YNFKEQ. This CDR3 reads CASSQEAGSLDEQYF. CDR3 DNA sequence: TGTGCCAGCAGCCAAGAGGCGGGCTCCCTAGACGAGCAGTACTTC.

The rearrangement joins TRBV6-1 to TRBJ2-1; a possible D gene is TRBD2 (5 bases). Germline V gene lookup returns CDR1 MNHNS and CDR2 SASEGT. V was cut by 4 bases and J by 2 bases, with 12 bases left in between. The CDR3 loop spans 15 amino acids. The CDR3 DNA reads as TGTGCCAGCAGTGCCGTTGGGAGACCCTACAATGAGCAGTTCTTC. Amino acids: CASSAVGRPYNEQFF.

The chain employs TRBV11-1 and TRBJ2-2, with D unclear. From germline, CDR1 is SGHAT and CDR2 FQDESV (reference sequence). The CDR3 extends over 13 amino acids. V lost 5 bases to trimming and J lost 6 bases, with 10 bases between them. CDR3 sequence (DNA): TGTGCCAGCAGCCGGGTTGTCTCCGGGGAGCTGTTTTTT. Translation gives CASSRVVSGELFF.

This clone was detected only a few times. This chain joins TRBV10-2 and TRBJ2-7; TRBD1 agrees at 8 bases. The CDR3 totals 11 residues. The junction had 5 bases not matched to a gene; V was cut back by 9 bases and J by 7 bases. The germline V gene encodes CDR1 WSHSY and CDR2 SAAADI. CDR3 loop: CASKQGGEQYF. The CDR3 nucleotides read TGCGCCAGTAAACAGGGGGGAGAGCAGTACTTC.

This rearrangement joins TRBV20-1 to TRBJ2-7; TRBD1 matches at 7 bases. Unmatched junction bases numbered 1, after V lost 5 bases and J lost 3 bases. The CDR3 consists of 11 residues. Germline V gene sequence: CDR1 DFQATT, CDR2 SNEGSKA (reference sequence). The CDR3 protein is CSARDSYEQYF. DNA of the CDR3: TGCAGTGCTCGGGACAGCTACGAGCAGTACTTC.

The CDR3 region is CASRLRDTQYF. In DNA form, the CDR3 reads TGTGCCAGCAGGCTCCGGGATACGCAGTATTTT. J is TRBJ2-3 and V is TRBV6-5; no clear D. V was cut by 6 bases and J by 6 bases, with 7 bases left in between. Germline assignment: CDR1 MNHEY and CDR2 SVGAGI. CDR3 length: 11 amino acids.

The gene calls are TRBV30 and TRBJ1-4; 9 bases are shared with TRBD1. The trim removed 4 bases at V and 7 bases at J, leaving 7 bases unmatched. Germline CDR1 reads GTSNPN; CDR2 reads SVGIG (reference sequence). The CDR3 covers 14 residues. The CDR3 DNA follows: TGTGCCTGGAAGGGAGGGACAGGGTTTGAAAAACTGTTTTTT. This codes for CAWKGGTGFEKLFF.

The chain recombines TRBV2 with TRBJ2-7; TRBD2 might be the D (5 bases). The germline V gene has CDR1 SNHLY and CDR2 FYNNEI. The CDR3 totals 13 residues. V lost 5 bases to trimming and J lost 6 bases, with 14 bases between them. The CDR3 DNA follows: TGTGCCAGCAGTCCCGGGGTACCGGGCGAGCAGTACTTC. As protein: CASSPGVPGEQYF. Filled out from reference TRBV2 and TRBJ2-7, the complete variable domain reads EPEVTQTPSHQVTQMGQEVILRCVPISNHLYFYWYRQILGQKVEFLVSFYNNEISEKSEIFDDQFSVERPDGSNFTLKIRSTKLEDSAMYFCASSPGVPGEQYFGPGTRLTVT.

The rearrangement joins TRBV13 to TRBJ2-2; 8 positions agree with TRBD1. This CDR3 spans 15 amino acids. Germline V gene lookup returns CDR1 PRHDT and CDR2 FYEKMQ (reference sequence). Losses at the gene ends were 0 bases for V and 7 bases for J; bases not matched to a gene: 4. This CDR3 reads CASSLGDRAGGELFF. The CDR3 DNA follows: TGTGCCAGCAGCTTAGGGGACAGGGCCGGCGGGGAGCTGTTTTTT.

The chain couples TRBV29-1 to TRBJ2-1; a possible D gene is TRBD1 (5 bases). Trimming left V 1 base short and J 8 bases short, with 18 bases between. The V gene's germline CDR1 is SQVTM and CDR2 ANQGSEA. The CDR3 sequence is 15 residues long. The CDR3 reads CSVEGNRAWGYEQFF. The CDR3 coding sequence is TGCAGCGTTGAAGGCAACCGGGCCTGGGGCTATGAGCAGTTCTTC.

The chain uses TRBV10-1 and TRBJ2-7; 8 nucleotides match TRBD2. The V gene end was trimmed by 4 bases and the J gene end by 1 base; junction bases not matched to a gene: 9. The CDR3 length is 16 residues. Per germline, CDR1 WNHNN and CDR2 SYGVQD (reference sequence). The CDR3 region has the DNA TGCGCCAGCAGTGGCGGGGCAGCGGGGGAGTCCTACGAGCAGTACTTC. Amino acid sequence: CASSGGAAGESYEQYF.

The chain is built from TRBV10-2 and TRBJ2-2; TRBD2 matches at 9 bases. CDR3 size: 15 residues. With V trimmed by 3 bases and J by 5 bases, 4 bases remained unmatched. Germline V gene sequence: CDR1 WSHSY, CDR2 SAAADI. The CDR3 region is CASSERGRGTGELFF. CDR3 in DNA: TGCGCCAGCAGTGAACGCGGGAGGGGAACCGGGGAGCTGTTTTTT.

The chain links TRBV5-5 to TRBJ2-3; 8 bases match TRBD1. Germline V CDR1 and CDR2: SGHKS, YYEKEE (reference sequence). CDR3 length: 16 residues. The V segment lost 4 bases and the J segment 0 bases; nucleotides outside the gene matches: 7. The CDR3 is CASSPNYRGSTDTQYF. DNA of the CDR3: TGTGCCAGCAGCCCGAATTACAGGGGGAGCACAGATACGCAGTATTTT.

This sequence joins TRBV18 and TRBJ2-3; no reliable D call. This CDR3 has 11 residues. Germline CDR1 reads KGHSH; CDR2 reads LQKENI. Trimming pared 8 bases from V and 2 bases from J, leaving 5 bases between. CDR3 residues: CASHYTDTQYF. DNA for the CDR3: TGTGCCAGCCACTACACAGATACGCAGTATTTT.

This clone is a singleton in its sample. The CDR3 loop reads CASSVVGLAGTYNEQFF. CDR3 DNA: TGTGCCAGCAGCGTAGTGGGTCTGGCGGGCACCTACAATGAGCAGTTCTTC. This chain connects TRBV9 to TRBJ2-1, with D possibly matching TRBD2 (5 bases). The germline gives CDR1 SGDLS, CDR2 YYNGEE. The CDR3 runs to 17 residues. Trimming pared 0 bases from V and 2 bases from J, leaving 15 bases between.